This TCR beta chain is from a study of somatic mutations in cytotoxic T cells in rheumatoid arthritis. TCRdb keeps only in-frame clones here, not all; method: immunoSEQ multiplex PCR. The table records some 10,000 clones, about four fifths of them present only once. Positive magnetic bead selection was used to isolate CD4+ and CD8+ cells; purity was checked by flow cytometry. Sample: CD8+ T cells sorted from blood. This clonotype was obtained from a woman in her 50s in good health.

The CDR3 reads CASSLVRAQETQYF. The CDR3 DNA follows: TGTGCCAGCAGCTTGGTGAGGGCCCAAGAGACCCAGTACTTC. This sequence joins TRBV5-4 and TRBJ2-5; D may be TRBD2 (5 bases). V was clipped by 0 bases and J by 1 base, with 7 bases between them. CDR3 length: 14 amino acids. Germline assignment: CDR1 SGHNT and CDR2 YYREEE (reference sequence).